This T cell receptor (beta chain) was identified in a study of shared T cell receptors in the human thymus. TCRdb's copy holds only in-frame clones and misses some; the assay was immunoSEQ multiplex PCR. The sample lists some 760,000 clones; 70% to 90% were seen once. A further study also used this sample, focusing on human thymus T cells. That publication notes: Having surgery to correct congenital heart defects, healthy Finnish infants acted as the donors. Thymus specimens were resections from corrective heart surgery. Usage of V and J genes appeared biased in thymic and blood repertoires. Thymic repertoires from unrelated individuals overlapped highly, related research reported.

The receptor comes from a girl under two years old with a congenital heart defect. The material sequenced was thymocytes.

The DNA for the CDR3 is TGTGCCAGCTCACTCCGAACGACAGGCGTCAAACTCTTTGATGGCTACACCTTC. Translating gives CASSLRTTGVKLFDGYTF. The V and J genes are TRBV18 and TRBJ1-2; TRBD1 is a possible D gene (6 bases). Trimming pared 4 bases from V and 6 bases from J, leaving 27 bases between. Germline lookup yields CDR1 KGHSH and CDR2 LQKENI. This CDR3 contains 18 residues.